The 22 T cell receptor beta chains below come from one sample, sequenced in a study of T cell responses to AZD1222 COVID-19 vaccine. Sequencing used immunoSEQ multiplex PCR; TCRdb keeps in-frame clones, though not all of them. The table lists about 93,000 clones, roughly 91% of them singletons. This specimen was peripheral blood, taken on day 0 of MenACWY control vaccination. These TCRs come from an adult in good health.

The chain has TRBV18 and TRBJ1-3, with D perhaps TRBD1 (5 bases). The CDR3 extends over 16 amino acids. V was pared by 2 bases and J by 0 bases, with 11 bases between. Germline lookup yields CDR1 KGHSH and CDR2 LQKENI. Here the CDR3 reads CASSPSRGLSGNTIYF. CDR3 coding DNA: TGTGCCAGCTCACCATCTAGGGGACTCTCTGGAAACACCATATATTTT.

This rearrangement joins TRBV6-4 to TRBJ1-1, with D unresolved. Germline V lookup: CDR1 MRHNA, CDR2 SNTAGT. The V end lost 3 bases, the J end lost 1 base, and 15 bases lay between the germline ends. The CDR3 runs 16 residues. CDR3 nucleotide sequence: TGTGCCAGCAGTGATGTAGGAAGAACAGAGAACACTGAAGCTTTCTTT. The encoded protein is CASSDVGRTENTEAFF.

The rearrangement links TRBV18 to TRBJ2-3; a possible D gene is TRBD1 (5 bases). This CDR3 spans 17 amino acids. Germline CDR1 and CDR2: KGHSH and LQKENI. The ends were cut back, 2 bases at V and 2 bases at J, with 17 bases in the middle. DNA for the CDR3: TGTGCCAGCTCACCAAGGATTATGGACACCGTCACAGATACGCAGTATTTT. Translation: CASSPRIMDTVTDTQYF.

This clone was seen once. The V call is TRBV23-1, the J call TRBJ1-5; D is unclear. TRBV23-1 is annotated as an ORF whose role is uncertain. This CDR3 is built from 16 residues. Between the trimmed V and J ends, which lost 7 bases and 1 base, there was a span of 17 bases. The CDR3 DNA reads TGCGCCAGCACCTTCGGGAAGGGTGGAAGCAATCAGCCCCAGCATTTT. This encodes CASTFGKGGSNQPQHF.

The chain joins TRBV6-2 or TRBV6-3 to TRBJ1-1; 7 nucleotides line up with TRBD1. Per the germline V gene, CDR1 is MNHEY and CDR2 is SVGEGT. CDR3 length: 15 amino acids. Germline trimming cut 6 bases from V and 2 bases from J; bases unmatched to any gene: 9. The CDR3 DNA reads TGTGCCAGCAGCCGACAGGGACGGGTTAACACTGAAGCTTTCTTT. Protein sequence: CASSRQGRVNTEAFF.

The genes are TRBV25-1 and TRBJ2-7, with TRBD1 identical over 8 bases. The CDR3 totals 17 residues. Trimming took 1 base from V and 5 from J; bases not matched to a gene: 13. Germline assignment: CDR1 MGHDK and CDR2 SYGVNS. This chain's CDR3 is CASSELHLRTGKNEQYF. The CDR3 region has the DNA TGTGCCAGCAGTGAATTGCACCTGCGGACAGGGAAGAACGAGCAGTACTTC.

V and J are TRBV4-3 and TRBJ1-2; 12 positions agree with TRBD1. Germline trimming cut 0 bases from V and 5 bases from J; bases unmatched to any gene: 10. The CDR3 is 18 amino acids. Germline CDR1 reads LGHNA; CDR2 reads YSLEER. CDR3 loop: CASSQDTGQGAWMYGYTF. The CDR3 nucleotides are TGCGCCAGCAGCCAAGATACGGGACAGGGGGCCTGGATGTATGGCTACACCTTC.

The rearrangement uses TRBV29-1 and TRBJ2-7, with 9 bases matching TRBD1. The V gene's germline CDR1 is SQVTM and CDR2 ANQGSEA. There are 14 residues in the CDR3. V shed 0 bases, J shed 3 bases, and the junction held 3 bases outside the gene matches. The CDR3 bases are TGCAGCGTTGAAGATGGGGGACAGGGCTACGAGCAGTACTTC. Amino acids: CSVEDGGQGYEQYF.

The V and J genes are TRBV19 and TRBJ2-1; the match to TRBD2 covers 11 bases. From germline, CDR1 is LNHDA and CDR2 SQIVND (reference sequence). The length of the CDR3 is 14 residues. The V gene end was trimmed by 4 bases and the J gene end by 7 bases; junction bases not matched to a gene: 3. CDR3 bases: TGTGCCAGTAGTACACTAGCGGGGGAAAATGAGCAGTTCTTC. This gives the protein CASSTLAGENEQFF.

This clone was recorded a few times. V usage is TRBV5-1 and J usage is TRBJ1-5; D is undetermined. From germline, CDR1 is SGHRS and CDR2 YFSETQ. The CDR3 has 17 amino acids. V was trimmed by 5 bases and J by 5 bases, leaving 23 bases between them. The CDR3, as DNA: TGCGCCAGCAGGATCTGGAGTGCACCAAGCATCGATCAGCCCCAGCATTTT. Protein: CASRIWSAPSIDQPQHF.

The chain recombines TRBV5-4 with TRBJ1-5, with D hard to call. CDR3 length: 15 amino acids. Germline CDR1 is SGHNT and CDR2 is YYREEE (reference sequence). The ends were cut back, 2 bases at V and 4 bases at J, with 13 bases in the middle. The CDR3, as DNA: TGTGCCAGCAGCTTATCTCCCGGAGGGAATCAGCCCCAGCATTTT. Translated: CASSLSPGGNQPQHF.

The V and J genes are TRBV4-1 and TRBJ1-1; tentative D call: TRBD1 (5 bases). Germline CDR1 reads MGHRA; CDR2 reads YSYEKL. The CDR3 length is 16 residues. The V end was cut by 0 bases, the J end by 4 bases, with 15 bases between. The CDR3: CASSQDWAGRITEAFF. DNA for the CDR3: TGCGCCAGCAGCCAAGATTGGGCAGGGCGTATCACTGAAGCTTTCTTT.

The chain combines TRBV9 with TRBJ1-6; D is uncertain. V lost 3 bases to trimming and J lost 0 bases, with 13 bases between them. Germline V gene lookup returns CDR1 SGDLS and CDR2 YYNGEE. This CDR3 is 17 amino acids long. The CDR3, as DNA: TGTGCCAGCAGCGAGGACGGGGAGAGCTCCTATAATTCACCCCTCCACTTT. Its protein product is CASSEDGESSYNSPLHF.

This clone appeared a few times. V and J are TRBV9 and TRBJ1-4; D remains ambiguous. The CDR3 length is 14 residues. V lost 4 bases and J 8 bases, leaving 15 bases between the germline ends. Germline-derived CDR1 and CDR2 are SGDLS and YYNGEE. CDR3 sequence: CASSFGGNEEKLFF. The CDR3 nucleotides read TGTGCCAGCAGCTTCGGAGGGAACGAGGAAAAACTGTTTTTT.

The chain uses TRBV7-2 and TRBJ2-5; 9 bases fit TRBD2. Looked up from germline, CDR1 is SGHTA and CDR2 is FQGNSA. This CDR3 region has 16 residues. The V segment lost 1 base and the J segment 1 base; nucleotides outside the gene matches: 4. CDR3 amino acids: CASSLGLRGGQETQYF. The DNA of the CDR3 is TGTGCCAGCAGCTTAGGGTTGCGGGGGGGCCAAGAGACCCAGTACTTC.

The J gene is TRBJ2-2, the V gene TRBV5-8; maybe TRBD1 (6 bases). The CDR3 has 13 residues. Trimming pared 3 bases from V and 5 bases from J, leaving 8 bases between. In germline, CDR1 is SGHTS, CDR2 YDEGEE. Written as DNA, the CDR3 is TGTGCCAGCAGCTACAGGGTTACCGGGGAGCTGTTTTTT. This sequence encodes CASSYRVTGELFF.

The genes are TRBV6-5 and TRBJ2-3; possibly TRBD1 for D (6 bases). There are 14 residues in the CDR3. Germline V CDR1 and CDR2: MNHEY, SVGAGI. With 6 bases removed from V and 2 bases from J, the gap between germline ends came to 12 bases. The CDR3 DNA reads TGTGCCAGCAGGGACAGAGGAATCACAGATACGCAGTATTTT. It specifies CASRDRGITDTQYF.

The genes are TRBV7-2 and TRBJ1-6, with a possible D match to TRBD1 (5 bases). Trimming took off 6 bases at V and 12 bases at J, with 21 bases between the two ends. This CDR3 has 15 amino acids. The germline V gene has CDR1 SGHTA and CDR2 FQGNSA. For the CDR3, the DNA is TGTGCCAGCAGTCCGATCCGGGACCCCTTACGACCCCTCCACTTT. It translates to CASSPIRDPLRPLHF.

This chain links TRBV7-9 with TRBJ1-6, with D uncertain. V was shortened by 1 base and J by 10 bases, with 5 bases between the two germline ends. The CDR3 length is 12 residues. The germline gives CDR1 SEHNR, CDR2 FQNEAQ (reference sequence). CDR3 in DNA: TGTGCCAGCAGCTTAGAAAGGTCACCCCTCCACTTT. This codes for CASSLERSPLHF. Full variable domain (rest looked up from reference TRBV7-9 and TRBJ1-6): DTGVSQNPRHKITKRGQNVTFRCDPISEHNRLYWYRQTLGQGPEFLTYFQNEAQLEKSRLLSDRFSAERPKGSFSTLEIQRTEQGDSAMYLCASSLERSPLHFGNGTRLTVT.

This chain connects TRBV2 to TRBJ1-6; D call uncertain. Trimming took off 3 bases at V and 9 bases at J, with 12 bases between the two ends. This CDR3 spans 14 amino acids. The germline CDR1 and CDR2 sequences are SNHLY and FYNNEI. CDR3 in amino acids: CASSEEGRISPLHF. DNA for the CDR3: TGTGCCAGCAGTGAGGAGGGTAGGATTTCACCCCTCCACTTT.

V is TRBV9 and J is TRBJ2-7, with D tentatively TRBD2 (6 bases). The CDR3 sequence is 14 residues long. CDR1 and CDR2 (germline): SGDLS, YYNGEE. Trimming pared 1 base from V and 3 bases from J, leaving 11 bases between. The CDR3, as DNA: TGTGCCAGCAGCGTATCGGAGGGGAGCTACGAGCAGTACTTC. This encodes CASSVSEGSYEQYF.

J is TRBJ1-1 and V is TRBV6-2 or TRBV6-3; 9 bases are a match to TRBD1. This CDR3 is 12 amino acids long. Germline V gene sequence: CDR1 MNHEY, CDR2 SVGEGT. Germline trimming cut 6 bases from V and 10 bases from J; bases unmatched to any gene: 6. The CDR3 DNA is TGTGCCAGCAGCCCACAGGGGGCGGGAGCTTTCTTT. It is translated as CASSPQGAGAFF.